The 9 T cell receptor beta chains presented below share a single source sample, sequenced in a study of T cell repertoires in cytomegalovirus infection (dated by TCRdb to about 2019). TCRdb records Illumina HiSeq 1500 as the sequencer. The public reads were run again by TCRdb, first through fastp at Q25 and then through MiXCR, and only productive beta chains were kept. Each entry merges the rows of one CDR3 protein and shows their most common DNA and genes. Within this sample are 6,000 or so distinct CDR3 sequences, with 50% to 65% of them counted one time only. Together, the top ten hold more than 80% of the sample. The antigens of these receptors remain unknown. Sequencing was performed on PBMCs, sequenced either directly or after in vitro stimulation (not recorded which). Receptors were obtained from a human donor in good health (CMV status not recorded). Some clones in this sample may be carry-over from other donors' samples.

About this clonotype: At one boundary the junction diverges from the germline segment, which might be a read error. The rearrangement uses TRBV6-5 and TRBJ1-5; a weak D match, TRBD1 (6 bases). CDR1 is MNHEY, CDR2 SVGAGI, per germline. The CDR3 has 14 residues. The CDR3 DNA reads TGTGCCAGCAGCATGGGACATAAGAATCCGCCCCATCATTTT. It specifies CASSMGHKNPPHHF.

The genes are TRBV20-1 and TRBJ1-2; D is ambiguous. The ends were cut back, 3 bases at V and 3 bases at J, with 14 bases in the middle. The CDR3 sequence is 14 residues long. CDR1 and CDR2 from the germline V gene are DFQATT and SNEGSKA (reference sequence). The DNA for the CDR3 is TGCAGTGCTAGTCCGAAGGGCTCCGACTATGGCTACACCTTC. As protein: CSASPKGSDYGYTF.

Remarks on this clonotype: Because it lacks the conserved phenylalanine or tryptophan at the end, this CDR3 is likely a read error. The limits of the CDR3 on the DNA are not certain, so only TCRdb's listed CDR3 is given. The genes are TRBV28 and TRBJ2-7; the D call TRBD2 from the table was never checked on the DNA. The CDR3 contains 14 residues when both ends are counted. The germline gives CDR1 MDHEN, CDR2 SYDVKM. CDR3 sequence: CASTTTQLDYEHSL.

This chain links TRBV20-1 with TRBJ2-1; possible D gene TRBD2, 5 bases. Per germline, CDR1 DFQATT and CDR2 SNEGSKA (reference sequence). This CDR3 contains 16 residues. The V gene lost 7 bases and the J gene lost 3 bases, with 22 bases spanning the gap. The CDR3 coding sequence is TGCAGTGATAGTGGTCTTAGCGTTAGGCTCTACAATGAGCAGTTCTTC. It is translated as CSDSGLSVRLYNEQFF.

This clonotype has just one count. This chain uses TRBV12-3 or TRBV12-4 with TRBJ1-1, with 7 bases lining up with TRBD1. Unmatched junction bases numbered 7, after V lost 6 bases and J lost 3 bases. CDR3 length: 14 amino acids. CDR3 nucleotides: TGTGCCAGCAGGGAGGGGGCGTTTGACACTGAAGCTTTCTTT. Protein product: CASREGAFDTEAFF.

Comment on this clonotype: The junction and the germline gene differ at one end; a read error may be behind it. The CDR3 bases are TGTGCCAGCAGCCACGTGACAGCTAGCAAGCAGCCCCAGCATTTT. This encodes CASSHVTASKQPQHF. The chain links TRBV7-2 to TRBJ1-5; maybe TRBD1 (5 bases). The germline V gene encodes CDR1 SGHTA and CDR2 FQGNSA. CDR3 length equals 15 residues.

V gene TRBV7-4 combines with J gene TRBJ2-5; D gene uncertain. The CDR3 runs to 11 residues. V dropped 6 bases and J dropped 3 bases, with 5 bases sitting between them. Germline values: CDR1 SGHVT, CDR2 SQSDAQ. In nucleotides, the CDR3 is TGTGCCAGCAGGGATGAAGAGACCCAGTACTTC. This codes for CASRDEETQYF.

This clonotype has just a few counts. The chain uses TRBV6-4 and TRBJ2-3; 12 bases align to TRBD1. Trimming took 2 bases from V and 4 from J; bases not matched to a gene: 1. In germline, CDR1 is MRHNA, CDR2 SNTAGT. This CDR3 contains 15 residues. CDR3 sequence: CASSDGTGGPDTQYF. Written as DNA, the CDR3 is TGTGCCAGCAGTGACGGGACAGGGGGCCCAGATACGCAGTATTTT.

This clonotype was seen many times. The V call is TRBV12-3 or TRBV12-4, the J call TRBJ2-1, with 8 bases fitting TRBD2. With V trimmed by 0 bases and J by 6 bases, 7 bases remained unmatched. The CDR3 is made up of 16 amino acids. CDR3 sequence reads: CASSLAPYGRANEQFF. The CDR3 region has the DNA TGTGCCAGCAGTTTAGCCCCTTACGGGAGGGCCAATGAGCAGTTCTTC.